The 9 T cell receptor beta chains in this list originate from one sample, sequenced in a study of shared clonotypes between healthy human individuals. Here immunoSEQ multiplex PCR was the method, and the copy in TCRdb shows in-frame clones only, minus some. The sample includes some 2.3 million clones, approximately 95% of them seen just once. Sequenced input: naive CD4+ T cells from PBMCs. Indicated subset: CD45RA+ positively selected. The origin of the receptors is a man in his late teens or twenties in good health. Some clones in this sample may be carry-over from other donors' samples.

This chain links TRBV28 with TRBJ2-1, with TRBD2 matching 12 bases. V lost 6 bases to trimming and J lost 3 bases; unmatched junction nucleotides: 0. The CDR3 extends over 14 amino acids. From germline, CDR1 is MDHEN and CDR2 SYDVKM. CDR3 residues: CASRTSGGYNEQFF. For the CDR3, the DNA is TGTGCCAGCAGGACTAGCGGGGGCTACAATGAGCAGTTCTTC.

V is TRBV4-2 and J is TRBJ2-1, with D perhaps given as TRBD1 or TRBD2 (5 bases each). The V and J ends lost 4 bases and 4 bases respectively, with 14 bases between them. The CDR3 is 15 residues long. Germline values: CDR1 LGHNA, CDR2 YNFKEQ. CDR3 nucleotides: TGTGCCAGCAGCCCTGGGTGGGGGAATTACAATGAGCAGTTCTTC. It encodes CASSPGWGNYNEQFF.

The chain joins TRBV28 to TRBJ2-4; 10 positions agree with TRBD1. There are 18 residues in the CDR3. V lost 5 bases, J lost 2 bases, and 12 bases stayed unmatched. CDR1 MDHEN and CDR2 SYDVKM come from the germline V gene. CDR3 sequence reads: CASSPARQGAWSKNIQYF. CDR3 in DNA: TGTGCCAGCAGTCCAGCTAGACAGGGGGCCTGGTCCAAAAACATTCAGTACTTC.

CDR3 amino acids: CASSPRDTARETQYF. The CDR3 DNA follows: TGTGCCAGCTCACCAAGGGACACTGCGAGGGAGACCCAGTACTTC. The chain combines TRBV18 with TRBJ2-5; D possibly corresponds to TRBD1 (6 bases). V was trimmed by 2 bases and J by 5 bases, leaving 15 bases between them. CDR1 is KGHSH, CDR2 LQKENI, per germline. There are 15 residues in the CDR3.

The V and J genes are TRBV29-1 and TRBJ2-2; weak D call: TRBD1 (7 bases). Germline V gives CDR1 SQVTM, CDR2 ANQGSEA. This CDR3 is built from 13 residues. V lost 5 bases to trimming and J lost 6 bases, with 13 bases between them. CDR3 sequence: CSVRRDSPGELFF. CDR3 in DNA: TGCAGCGTTCGGAGGGACAGCCCCGGGGAGCTGTTTTTT.

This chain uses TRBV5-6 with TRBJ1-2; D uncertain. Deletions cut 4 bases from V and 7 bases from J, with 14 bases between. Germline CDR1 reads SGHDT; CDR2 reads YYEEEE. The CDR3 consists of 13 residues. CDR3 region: CASSVLNGPGYTF. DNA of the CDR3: TGTGCCAGCAGCGTGTTGAATGGGCCTGGCTACACCTTC.

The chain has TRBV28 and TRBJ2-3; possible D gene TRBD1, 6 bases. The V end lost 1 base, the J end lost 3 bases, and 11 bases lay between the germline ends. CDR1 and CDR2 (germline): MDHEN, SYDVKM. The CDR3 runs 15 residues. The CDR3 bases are TGTGCCAGCAGTTTATATGTGAGGGGGACAGATACGCAGTATTTT. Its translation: CASSLYVRGTDTQYF. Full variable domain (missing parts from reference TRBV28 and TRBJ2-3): DVKVTQSSRYLVKRTGEKVFLECVQDMDHENMFWYRQDPGLGLRLIYFSYDVKMKEKGDIPEGYSVSREKKERFSLILESASTNQTSMYLCASSLYVRGTDTQYFGPGTRLTVL.

The CDR3 here is CAISEMLAGGEETQYF. The CDR3 coding sequence is TGTGCCATCAGTGAGATGCTAGCAGGGGGAGAAGAGACCCAGTACTTC. The rearrangement links TRBV10-3 to TRBJ2-5; 7 bases map to TRBD1. With 2 bases clipped from V and 3 bases from J, the junction kept 9 bases outside the gene matches. Per the germline V gene, CDR1 is ENHRY and CDR2 is SYGVKD. This CDR3 has 16 residues.

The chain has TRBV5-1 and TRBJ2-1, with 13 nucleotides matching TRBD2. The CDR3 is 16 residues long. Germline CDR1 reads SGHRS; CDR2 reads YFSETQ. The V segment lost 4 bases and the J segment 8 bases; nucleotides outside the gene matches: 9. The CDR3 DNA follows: TGCGCCAGCAGCCTGATGACTAGCGGGAGGTACGATGAGCAGTTCTTC. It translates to CASSLMTSGRYDEQFF.